This T cell receptor (beta chain) was sequenced during a study of blood T cell repertoires in COVID-19. Enrolled through a virtual design, the participants were between roughly 18 and 95 years of age and came from fewer than 30 US areas. This CDR3 is built from 15 residues. With 5 bases removed from V and 8 bases from J, the gap between germline ends came to 19 bases. CDR1 is SGHTA and CDR2 is FQGNSA in the germline V gene. Libraries were prepared by immunoSEQ multiplex PCR; TCRdb keeps only in-frame clonotypes and omits some of them. The sample records 170,000 or so clones, 70% to 85% being singletons.

This sequence originates from a woman aged 45-60 years who had recovered from COVID-19. The V call is TRBV7-2, the J call TRBJ2-1; the D gene is possibly TRBD2 (5 bases). The sequenced sample consisted of PBMCs or T cells enriched from blood (not recorded which). This chain's CDR3 is CASSLSGRLLDEQFF. The CDR3 nucleotides are TGTGCCAGCAGCCTGAGCGGTCGTCTTCTGGATGAGCAGTTCTTC.